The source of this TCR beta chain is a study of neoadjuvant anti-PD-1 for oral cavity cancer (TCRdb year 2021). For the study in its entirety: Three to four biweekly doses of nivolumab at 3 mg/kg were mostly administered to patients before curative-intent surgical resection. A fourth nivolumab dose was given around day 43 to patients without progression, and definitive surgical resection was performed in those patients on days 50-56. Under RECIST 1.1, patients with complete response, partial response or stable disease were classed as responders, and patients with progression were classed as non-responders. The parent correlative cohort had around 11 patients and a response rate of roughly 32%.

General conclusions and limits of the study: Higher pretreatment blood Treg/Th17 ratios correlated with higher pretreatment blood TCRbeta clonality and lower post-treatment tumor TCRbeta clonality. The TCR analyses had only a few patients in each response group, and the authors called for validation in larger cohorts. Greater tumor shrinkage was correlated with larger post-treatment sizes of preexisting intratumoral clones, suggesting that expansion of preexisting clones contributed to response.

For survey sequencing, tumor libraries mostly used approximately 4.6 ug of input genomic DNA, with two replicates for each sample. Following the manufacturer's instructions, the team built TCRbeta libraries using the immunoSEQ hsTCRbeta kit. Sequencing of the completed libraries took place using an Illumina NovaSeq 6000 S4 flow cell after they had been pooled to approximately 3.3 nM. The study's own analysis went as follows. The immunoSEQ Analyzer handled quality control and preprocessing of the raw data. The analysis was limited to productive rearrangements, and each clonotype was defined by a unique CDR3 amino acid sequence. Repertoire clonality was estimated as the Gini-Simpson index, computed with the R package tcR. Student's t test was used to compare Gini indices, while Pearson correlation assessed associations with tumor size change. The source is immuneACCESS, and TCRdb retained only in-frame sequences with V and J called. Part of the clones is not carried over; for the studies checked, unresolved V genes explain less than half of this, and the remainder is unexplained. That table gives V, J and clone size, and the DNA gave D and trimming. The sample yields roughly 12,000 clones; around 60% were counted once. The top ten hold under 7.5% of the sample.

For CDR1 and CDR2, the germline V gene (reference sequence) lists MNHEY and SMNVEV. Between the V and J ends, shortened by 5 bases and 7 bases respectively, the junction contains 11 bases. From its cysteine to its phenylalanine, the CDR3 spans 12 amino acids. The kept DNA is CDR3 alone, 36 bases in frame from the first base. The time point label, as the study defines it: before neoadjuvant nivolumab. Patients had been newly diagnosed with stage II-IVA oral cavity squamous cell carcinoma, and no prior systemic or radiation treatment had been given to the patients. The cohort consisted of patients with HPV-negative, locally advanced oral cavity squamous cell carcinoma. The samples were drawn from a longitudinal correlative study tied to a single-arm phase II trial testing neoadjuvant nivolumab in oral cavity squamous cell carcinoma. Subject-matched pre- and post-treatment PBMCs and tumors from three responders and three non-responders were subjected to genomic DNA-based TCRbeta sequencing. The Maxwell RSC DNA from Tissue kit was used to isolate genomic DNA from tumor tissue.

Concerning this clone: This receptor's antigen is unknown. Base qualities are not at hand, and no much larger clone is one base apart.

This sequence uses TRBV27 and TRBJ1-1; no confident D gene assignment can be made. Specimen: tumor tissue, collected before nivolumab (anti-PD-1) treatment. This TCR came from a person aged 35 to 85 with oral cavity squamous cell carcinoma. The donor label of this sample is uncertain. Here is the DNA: TGTGCCAGCAGTCCCAGCTTCTATGAAGCTTTCTTT. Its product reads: CASSPSFYEAFF.